This T cell receptor beta chain was observed in a study of long-term antiretroviral therapy in people with HIV. All donors provided no fewer than one pre-ART and no fewer than two post-ART PBMC samples. Treated in the United States were all of the participants with HIV. Germline V gene data show CDR1 as MNHNS and CDR2 as SASEGT. CDR3 length: 14 residues. The trim removed 8 bases at V and 3 bases at J, leaving 4 bases unmatched. The study, taken as a whole, reports: The study found narrower CDR3 length ranges in HIV repertoires than in controls. All time points showed a repertoire dominated by clones expanded before ART.

Of note for this clone: The target antigen is unknown.

The libraries were made with immunoSEQ v3.0 at survey level. Measured with immunoSEQ multiplex PCR; TCRdb has only the in-frame clones, and not every one. There are 15,000 to 20,000 clones in the sample; about four fifths occur only once, and 18% lies in the top ten. The sample in question was unsorted PBMCs, obtained just before starting antiretroviral therapy. The chain uses TRBV6-1 and TRBJ2-2; 9 nucleotides align to TRBD1. The receptor was derived from a man in his forties or fifties with HIV. CDR3 in DNA: TGTGCCAGCCGGGGACAGGGTGACACCGGGGAGCTGTTTTTT. Its protein is CASRGQGDTGELFF.